This T cell receptor beta chain was found in a study of Ad26.COV2.S vaccination and SARS-CoV-2 variants. The wider study: Recipients of Ad26.COV2.S got it intramuscularly, once or twice 56 days apart. Regarding the study as a whole: Similar non-spike TCR breadth was seen in vaccine and placebo recipients. Analyses of TCR breadth and depth may have underestimated total T cell responses.

Treatment meaning: roughly 18 received Ad26.COV2.S at low or high dose, single or two shots; 5 received placebo; per-sample allocation not given. Material that was analyzed had been drawn on day 63 after the first vaccine or placebo injection. Participants' vaccine, an Ad26 vector, delivered Wuhan-strain SARS-CoV-2 spike. As for this clone: As yet, its antigen is unknown.

V dropped 0 bases and J dropped 6 bases, with 8 bases sitting between them. CDR1 is LGHDT and CDR2 is YNNKEL in the germline V gene (reference sequence). The CDR3 runs 13 residues. The table came from immunoSEQ multiplex PCR; TCRdb's copy has only in-frame clones and leaves some out. This table holds about 680,000 clones, more than 80% found once. Material: peripheral blood, obtained in a trial of Ad26.COV2.S vaccine versus placebo. The V and J genes are TRBV3-1 (or the pseudogene TRBV3-2) and TRBJ1-1; D unresolved. The clonotype comes from a person aged 18-65 years who received the Ad26.COV2.S COVID-19 vaccine or a placebo. CDR3 bases: TGTGCCAGCAGCCAAGATCGGAGGGCTGAAGCTTTCTTT. It encodes CASSQDRRAEAFF.